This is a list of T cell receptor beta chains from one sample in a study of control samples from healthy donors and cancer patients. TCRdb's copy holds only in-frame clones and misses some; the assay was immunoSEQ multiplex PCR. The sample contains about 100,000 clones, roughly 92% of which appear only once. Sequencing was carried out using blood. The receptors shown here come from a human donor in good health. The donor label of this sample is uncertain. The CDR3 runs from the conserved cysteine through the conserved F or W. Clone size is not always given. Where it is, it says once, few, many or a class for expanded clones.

CDR3aa: CAISLTVNTEAFF
abundance: NA
j_gene: TRBJ1-1
v_gene: TRBV10-3

CDR3aa: CASKLTSAAKNIQYF
abundance: once
j_gene: TRBJ2-4
v_gene: TRBV6-5

CDR3aa: CAISGTGANTEAFF
abundance: NA
j_gene: TRBJ1-1
v_gene: TRBV10-3

CDR3aa: CASSLGQGLMVGELFF
abundance: NA
j_gene: TRBJ2-2
v_gene: TRBV5-1

CDR3aa: CASRMTGAEGYEQYF
abundance: NA
j_gene: TRBJ2-7
v_gene: TRBV6-5

CDR3aa: CASSLARPEKQYF
abundance: NA
j_gene: TRBJ2-7
v_gene: TRBV5-5

CDR3aa: CASSQAGTEQYF
abundance: NA
j_gene: TRBJ2-7
v_gene: TRBV4-1

CDR3aa: CASSLGWVLNEKLFF
abundance: NA
j_gene: TRBJ1-4
v_gene: TRBV11-2

CDR3aa: CASSELGERINEKLFF
abundance: once
j_gene: TRBJ1-4
v_gene: TRBV25-1

CDR3aa: CAWSVRAGSSGNTIYF
abundance: NA
j_gene: TRBJ1-3
v_gene: TRBV30

CDR3aa: CATSRESGNGGAFF
abundance: NA
j_gene: TRBJ1-1
v_gene: TRBV15